The 2 T cell receptor beta chains below all came from one sample that was sequenced in a study of cytomegalovirus exposure and HLA in healthy donors. The PCR made use of 60 Vbeta and 13 Jbeta primers. Clones were sequenced by immunoSEQ multiplex PCR, and TCRdb holds only the in-frame ones, with some missing. The profile covers some 110,000 clones, with about three quarters appearing a single time and about 5.7% taken by the ten largest. Sequenced input: PBMCs. These receptors were taken from a male donor in good health and CMV-seronegative.

This clone was counted a single time. The genes are TRBV5-4 and TRBJ1-2, with D possibly matching TRBD1 (6 bases). The CDR3 is 13 amino acids. Germline assignment: CDR1 SGHNT and CDR2 YYREEE (reference sequence). Deletions cut 4 bases from V and 5 bases from J, with 12 bases between. This CDR3 is CASSQGREYGYTF. The CDR3 region has the DNA TGTGCCAGCAGCCAGGGGCGTGAGTATGGCTACACCTTC.

CDR3 coding DNA: TGCGCCAGCAGCTTAGGCGGGAATTGGAAAGCTTTCTTT. Protein sequence: CASSLGGNWKAFF. The rearrangement links TRBV5-1 to TRBJ1-1; D call uncertain. Germline loops: CDR1 SGHRS, CDR2 YFSETQ. V gave up 2 bases and J gave up 9 bases, with 14 bases separating them. This CDR3 has 13 residues.